What follows are 7 T cell receptor beta chains derived from one specimen sequenced in a study of cytomegalovirus exposure and HLA in healthy donors. Clones were read by immunoSEQ multiplex PCR, and TCRdb kept only the in-frame ones, dropping some. Of about 110,000 clones listed, 88% are singletons. Sequencing was done on a sample of PBMCs. The receptors stem from a woman between 18 and 29 years old in good health and CMV-seronegative.

This chain connects TRBV6-5 to TRBJ1-1; weak D call: TRBD1 (5 bases). Germline assignment: CDR1 MNHEY and CDR2 SVGAGI. The length of the CDR3 is 14 residues. V lost 6 bases to trimming and J lost 2 bases, with 13 bases between them. CDR3 sequence: CASRPTGVNTEAFF. The CDR3 DNA is TGTGCCAGCAGGCCTACAGGTGTTAACACTGAAGCTTTCTTT.

The genes are TRBV28 and TRBJ1-2; D remains unclear. The CDR3 totals 15 residues. CDR1 is MDHEN, CDR2 SYDVKM, per germline. Trimming pared 0 bases from V and 0 bases from J, leaving 8 bases between. The CDR3 DNA follows: TGTGCCAGCAGTTTATGGGCAGACTCTAACTATGGCTACACCTTC. Its protein product is CASSLWADSNYGYTF.

V and J are TRBV28 and TRBJ2-1, with TRBD2 matching 8 bases. Germline V CDR1 and CDR2: MDHEN, SYDVKM. V lost 5 bases to trimming and J lost 5 bases; unmatched junction nucleotides: 11. This CDR3 has 16 amino acids. The CDR3 region has the DNA TGTGCCAGCAGTCGCCCTGGGACTAGTCTTCACAATGAGCAGTTCTTC. As protein: CASSRPGTSLHNEQFF.

This chain joins TRBV7-9 and TRBJ1-2; 8 bases align to TRBD1. Trimming at V came to 3 bases and at J to 8 bases, leaving 8 bases not matched to a gene. Germline values: CDR1 SEHNR, CDR2 FQNEAQ (reference sequence). This CDR3 spans 14 amino acids. The CDR3: CASSFAQGAMGYTF. The CDR3 DNA reads TGTGCCAGCAGCTTTGCGCAGGGGGCGATGGGCTACACCTTC.

The V call is TRBV6-5, the J call TRBJ2-7, with 10 bases identical to TRBD2. Germline trimming cut 6 bases from V and 1 base from J; bases unmatched to any gene: 6. The CDR3 spans 15 residues. The germline V gene has CDR1 MNHEY and CDR2 SVGAGI. The CDR3 nucleotides read TGTGCCAGCAGATTGACTAGCGGGCCTTCCTACGAGCAGTACTTC. Encoded protein: CASRLTSGPSYEQYF.

The V and J genes are TRBV7-8 and TRBJ2-1, with 8 nucleotides matching TRBD1. Per the germline V gene, CDR1 is SGHVS and CDR2 is FQNEAQ. With 5 bases clipped from V and 3 bases from J, the junction kept 6 bases outside the gene matches. The CDR3 loop spans 15 amino acids. The DNA of the CDR3 is TGTGCCAGCAGCCCCCGGGACAGGATCTACAATGAGCAGTTCTTC. As protein: CASSPRDRIYNEQFF.

This clone was observed a handful of times. The chain has TRBV11-3 and TRBJ2-5, with D perhaps matching TRBD1 (8 bases). The CDR3 is 15 residues long. Trimming left V 1 base short and J 6 bases short, with 15 bases between. CDR1 SGHNT and CDR2 YENEEA come from the germline V gene. Written as DNA, the CDR3 is TGTGCCAGCAGCTTAGGAACAGGGGGAGGGAAGACCCAGTACTTC. It is translated as CASSLGTGGGKTQYF.